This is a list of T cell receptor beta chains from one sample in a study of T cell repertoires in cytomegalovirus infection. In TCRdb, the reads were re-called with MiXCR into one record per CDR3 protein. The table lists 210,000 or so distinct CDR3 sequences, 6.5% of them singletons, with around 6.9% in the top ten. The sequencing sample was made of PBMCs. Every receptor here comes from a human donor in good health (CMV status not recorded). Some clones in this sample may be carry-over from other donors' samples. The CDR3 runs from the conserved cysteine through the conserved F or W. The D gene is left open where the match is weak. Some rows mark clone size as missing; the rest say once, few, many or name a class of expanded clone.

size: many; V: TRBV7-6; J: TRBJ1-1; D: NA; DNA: TGTGCCAGCAGGCCCAGGGAAGGGATCGCTGAAGCTTTCTTT; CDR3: CASRPREGIAEAFF
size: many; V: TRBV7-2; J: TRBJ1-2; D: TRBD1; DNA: TGTGCCAGCAGTCCGGGACAGCTCTATGGCTACACCTTC; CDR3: CASSPGQLYGYTF
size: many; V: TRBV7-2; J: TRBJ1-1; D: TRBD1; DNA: TGTGCCAGCAGTAACGGACAGGGGAGGGTGAACACTGAAGCTTTCTTT; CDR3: CASSNGQGRVNTEAFF
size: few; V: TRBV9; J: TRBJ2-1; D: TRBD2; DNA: TGTGCCAGCAGCGTAGGCGGGGGGCAAAATCTCTACAATGAGCAGTTCTTC; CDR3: CASSVGGGQNLYNEQFF
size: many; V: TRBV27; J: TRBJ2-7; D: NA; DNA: TGTGCCAGCAGTTTATCGTACAGGGCGAACGCGAGGGAGCAGTACTTC; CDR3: CASSLSYRANAREQYF
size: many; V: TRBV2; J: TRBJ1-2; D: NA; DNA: TGTGCCAGCAGGGGGACGGCCTATGGCTACACCTTC; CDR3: CASRGTAYGYTF
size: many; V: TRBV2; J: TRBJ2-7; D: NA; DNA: TGTGCCAGCAGTGAAGTGAGGGGGACGGGCGAGCAGTACTTC; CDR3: CASSEVRGTGEQYF
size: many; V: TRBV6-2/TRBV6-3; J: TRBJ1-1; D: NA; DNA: TGTGCCAGCAGTTATGAAGGTCGCTGGGCTTTCTTT; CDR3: CASSYEGRWAFF
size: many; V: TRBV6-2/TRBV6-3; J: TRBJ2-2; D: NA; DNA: TGTGCCAGCAGTACTCGGGGTTCCGGGGAGCTGTTTTTT; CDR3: CASSTRGSGELFF
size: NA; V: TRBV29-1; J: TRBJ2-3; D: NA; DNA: TGCAGCGTTGAAGTACAGGGAGGGGGCCCTCCCCGGGATACGCAGTATTTT; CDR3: CSVEVQGGGPPRDTQYF
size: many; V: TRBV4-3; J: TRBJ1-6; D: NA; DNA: TGCGCCAGCAGCCAAGATACGCAGGCAGGGCCCCTCCACTTT; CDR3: CASSQDTQAGPLHF
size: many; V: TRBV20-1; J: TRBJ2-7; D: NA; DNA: TGCAGTGCCGGGACCCCAAAGAACTCCTACGAGCAGTACTTC; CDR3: CSAGTPKNSYEQYF
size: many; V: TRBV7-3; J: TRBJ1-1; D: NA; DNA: TGTGCCAGCAGCTTAATCTCGAACACTGAAGCTTTCTTT; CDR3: CASSLISNTEAFF
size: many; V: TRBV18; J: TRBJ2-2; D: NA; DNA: TGTGCCAGCTCACCCCTGCAGGGGAACACCGGGGAGCTGTTTTTT; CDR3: CASSPLQGNTGELFF
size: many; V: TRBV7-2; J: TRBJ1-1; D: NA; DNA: TGTGCCAGCAGCCAGAACACTGAAGCTTTCTTT; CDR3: CASSQNTEAFF
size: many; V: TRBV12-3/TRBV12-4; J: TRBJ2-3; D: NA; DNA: TGTGCCAGCAGTCACCCTGGGCGGGGGCCCCCGTATTTT; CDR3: CASSHPGRGPPYF
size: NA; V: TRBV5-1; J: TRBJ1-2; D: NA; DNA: TGCGCCAGCAGCTTGGTCAGCCCAGTTAGTGGCTACACCTTC; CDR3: CASSLVSPVSGYTF
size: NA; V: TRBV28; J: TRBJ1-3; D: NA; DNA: TGTGCCAGTTACCCCGCAGGGCGCTCTGGAAACACCATATATTTT; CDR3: CASYPAGRSGNTIYF
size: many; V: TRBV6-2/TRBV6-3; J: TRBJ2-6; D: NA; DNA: TGTGCCAGCAGTACGGGACTTCCCCACTCTGGGGCCAACGTCCTGACTTTC; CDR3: CASSTGLPHSGANVLTF
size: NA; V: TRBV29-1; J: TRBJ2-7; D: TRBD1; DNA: TGCAGCGTTGTTGAGACAGGGGTGATTGAGCAGTACTTC; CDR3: CSVVETGVIEQYF
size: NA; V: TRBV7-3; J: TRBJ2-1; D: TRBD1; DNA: TGTGCCAGCAGCATTAGACAGGGGGCAAGATTCAATGAGCAGTTCTTC; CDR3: CASSIRQGARFNEQFF
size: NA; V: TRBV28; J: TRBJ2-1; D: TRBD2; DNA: TGTGCCAGCAGCGACCGGGGGGGGGGGCCCTACAATGAGCAGTTCTTC; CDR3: CASSDRGGGPYNEQFF
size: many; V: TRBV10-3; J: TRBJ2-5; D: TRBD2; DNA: TGTGCCATCAGTGATCCTAGCGGGGACCTCCAAGAGACCCAGTACTTC; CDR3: CAISDPSGDLQETQYF
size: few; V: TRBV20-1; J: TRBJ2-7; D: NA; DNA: TGCAGTGCTCGGGCAGGGGACGAGCAGTACTTC; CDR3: CSARAGDEQYF
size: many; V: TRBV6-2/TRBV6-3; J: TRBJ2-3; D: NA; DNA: TGTGCCAGCAGTTACTCTTTGGATGTGACAGATACGCAGTATTTT; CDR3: CASSYSLDVTDTQYF
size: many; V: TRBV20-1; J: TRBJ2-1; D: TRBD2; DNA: TGCAGTAGTCTAGCGGGGGCCTCCTACAATGAGCAGTTCTTC; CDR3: CSSLAGASYNEQFF
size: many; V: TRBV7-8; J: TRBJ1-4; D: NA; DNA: TGTGCCAGCAGCTTGGAACCTCGGGGTGAAAAACTGTTTTTT; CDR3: CASSLEPRGEKLFF
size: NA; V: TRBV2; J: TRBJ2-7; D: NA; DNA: TGTGCCAGCAGGTCGTCGGGCTACGAGCAGTACTTC; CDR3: CASRSSGYEQYF
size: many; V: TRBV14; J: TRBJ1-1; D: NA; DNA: TGTGCCAGCAGCCAAGTGGCGAACACTGAAGCTTTCTTT; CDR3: CASSQVANTEAFF
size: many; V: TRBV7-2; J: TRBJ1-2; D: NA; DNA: TGTGCCAGCAGCTTAAGGTCCACCTATGGCTACACCTTC; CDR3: CASSLRSTYGYTF
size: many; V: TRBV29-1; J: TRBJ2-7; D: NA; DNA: TGCAGCGTAGTACAACAGCGAGACTACGAGCAGTACTTC; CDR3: CSVVQQRDYEQYF
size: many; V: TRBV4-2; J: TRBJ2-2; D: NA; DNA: TGTGCCAGCAGCCCGGGGCCGGGAGAAAACACCGGGGAGCTGTTTTTT; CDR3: CASSPGPGENTGELFF
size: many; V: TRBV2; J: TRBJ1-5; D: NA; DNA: TGTGCCAGCAGTGAAGGGCAGGGCGAACAGCCCCAGCATTTT; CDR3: CASSEGQGEQPQHF
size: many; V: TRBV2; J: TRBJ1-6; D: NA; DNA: TGTGCCAGCAGTGTTGGCAGCTATAATTCACCCCTCCACTTT; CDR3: CASSVGSYNSPLHF
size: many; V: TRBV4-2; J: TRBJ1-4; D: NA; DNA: TGTGCCAGCAGCCAAGAGCCCTATTCCAGCACTAATGAAAAACTGTTTTTT; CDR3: CASSQEPYSSTNEKLFF
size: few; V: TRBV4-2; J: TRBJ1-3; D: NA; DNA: TGTGCCAGCAGCCAGGACCTTTCTGGAAACACCATATATTTT; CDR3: CASSQDLSGNTIYF
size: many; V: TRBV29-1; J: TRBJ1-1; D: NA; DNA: TGCAGCGTTGAAAAGATGAACACTGAAGCTTTCTTT; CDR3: CSVEKMNTEAFF
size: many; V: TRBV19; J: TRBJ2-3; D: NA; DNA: TGTGCCAGTAGAATTGGGGGCTCCCGCACAGATACGCAGTATTTT; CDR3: CASRIGGSRTDTQYF
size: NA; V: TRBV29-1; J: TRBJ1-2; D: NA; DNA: TGCAGCGTTGAAGATTGGGGGACCGGACAGTACTATGGCTACACCTTC; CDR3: CSVEDWGTGQYYGYTF
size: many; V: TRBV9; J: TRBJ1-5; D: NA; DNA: TGTGCCAGCTCTCGTGGGGGCTTGAATCAGCCCCAGCATTTT; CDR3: CASSRGGLNQPQHF
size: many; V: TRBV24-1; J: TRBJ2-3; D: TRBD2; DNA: TGTGCCACCAGTGATTCCTTAGCGGGGGTGGGGGATACGCAGTATTTT; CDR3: CATSDSLAGVGDTQYF
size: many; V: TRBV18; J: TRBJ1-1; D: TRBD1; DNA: TGTGCCAGCTCACCTCGGGGACAGGGCGACGCTTTCTTT; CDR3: CASSPRGQGDAFF
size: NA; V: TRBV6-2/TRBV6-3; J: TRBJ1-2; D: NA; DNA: TGTGCCAGCAGTTGGACAGTGAACTATAGCTACACCTTC; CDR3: CASSWTVNYSYTF
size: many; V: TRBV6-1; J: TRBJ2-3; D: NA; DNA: TGTGCCAGCAGCGGGTTCACAGATACGCAGTATTTT; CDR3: CASSGFTDTQYF
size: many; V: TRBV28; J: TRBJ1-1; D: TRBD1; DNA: TGTGCCAGCAGTTTTGGGGACAGGAGCACTGAAGCTTTCTTT; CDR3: CASSFGDRSTEAFF
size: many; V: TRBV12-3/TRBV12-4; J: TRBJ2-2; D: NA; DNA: TGTGCCACGGCGGGGGCGGGGAAAAACACCGGGGAGCTGTTTTTT; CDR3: CATAGAGKNTGELFF
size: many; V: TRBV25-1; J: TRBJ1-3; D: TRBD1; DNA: TGTGCCAGCACCAACAGGGGCTCTGGAAACACCATATATTTT; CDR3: CASTNRGSGNTIYF
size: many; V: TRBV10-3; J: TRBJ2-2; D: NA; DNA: TGTGCGGGCCAACGAAACGCGAACACCGGGGAGCTGTTTTTT; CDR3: CAGQRNANTGELFF
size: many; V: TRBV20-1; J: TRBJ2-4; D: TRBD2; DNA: TGCAGTGCTTCTCCGGGGGGGAAAAACATTCAGTACTTC; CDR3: CSASPGGKNIQYF
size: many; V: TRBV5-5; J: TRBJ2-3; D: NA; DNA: TGTGCCAGCAGCTTGGAGGGCAGCACAGATACGCAGTATTTT; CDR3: CASSLEGSTDTQYF